This T cell receptor (beta chain) comes out of a study of blood T cell repertoires in COVID-19. Study at large: The samples span acute and convalescent COVID-19 from the United States, Italy and Spain.

The CDR3 totals 15 residues. V was pared by 5 bases and J by 5 bases, with 5 bases of the junction left unmatched. The germline V gene encodes CDR1 MNHEY and CDR2 SVGEGT. The data were produced by immunoSEQ multiplex PCR, yet TCRdb's version contains in-frame clones alone and is incomplete. The sample gives fewer than 120,000 clones, nearly 90% of which show up once; roughly 5% is in the top ten. What was sequenced was peripheral blood. This receptor was identified in a human donor in a cohort sampled during active COVID-19. The chain joins TRBV6-2 or TRBV6-3 to TRBJ2-7, with 14 positions matching TRBD2. The CDR3, as DNA: TGTGCCAGCAGTCGCGGACTAGCGGGAGGTCACGAGCAGTACTTC. Translated: CASSRGLAGGHEQYF.